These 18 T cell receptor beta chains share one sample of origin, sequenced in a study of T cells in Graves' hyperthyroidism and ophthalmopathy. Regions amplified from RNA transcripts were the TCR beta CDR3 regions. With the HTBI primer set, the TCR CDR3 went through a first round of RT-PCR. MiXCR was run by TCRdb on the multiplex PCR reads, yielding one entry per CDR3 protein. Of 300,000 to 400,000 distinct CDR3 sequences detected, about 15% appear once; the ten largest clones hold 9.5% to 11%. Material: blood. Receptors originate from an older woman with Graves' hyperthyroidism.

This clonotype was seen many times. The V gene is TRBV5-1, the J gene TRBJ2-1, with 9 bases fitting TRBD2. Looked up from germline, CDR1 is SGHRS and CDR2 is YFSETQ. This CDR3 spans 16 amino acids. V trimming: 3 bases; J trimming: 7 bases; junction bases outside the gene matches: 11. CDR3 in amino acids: CASSWGSSGRTNEQFF. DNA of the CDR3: TGCGCCAGCAGCTGGGGTTCGAGCGGGAGGACGAATGAGCAGTTCTTC. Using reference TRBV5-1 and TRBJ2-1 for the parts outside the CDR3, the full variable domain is KAGVTQTPRYLIKTRGQQVTLSCSPISGHRSVSWYQQTPGQGLQFLFEYFSETQRNKGNFPGRFSGRQFSNSRSEMNVSTLELGDSALYLCASSWGSSGRTNEQFFGPGTRLTVL.

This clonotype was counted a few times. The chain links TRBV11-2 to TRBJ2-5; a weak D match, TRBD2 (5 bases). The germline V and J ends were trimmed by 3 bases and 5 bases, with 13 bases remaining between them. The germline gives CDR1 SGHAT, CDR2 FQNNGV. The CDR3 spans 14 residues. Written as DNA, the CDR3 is TGTGCCAGCAGCTTGGCCTCTAGGGAGGAGACCCAGTACTTC. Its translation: CASSLASREETQYF.

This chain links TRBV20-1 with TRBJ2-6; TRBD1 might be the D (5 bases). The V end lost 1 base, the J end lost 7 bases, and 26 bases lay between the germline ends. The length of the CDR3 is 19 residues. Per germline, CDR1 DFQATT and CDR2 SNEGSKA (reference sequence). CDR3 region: CSARGIEQENGPAANVLTF. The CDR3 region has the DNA TGCAGTGCTAGAGGAATCGAACAGGAAAACGGCCCCGCTGCCAACGTCCTGACTTTC.

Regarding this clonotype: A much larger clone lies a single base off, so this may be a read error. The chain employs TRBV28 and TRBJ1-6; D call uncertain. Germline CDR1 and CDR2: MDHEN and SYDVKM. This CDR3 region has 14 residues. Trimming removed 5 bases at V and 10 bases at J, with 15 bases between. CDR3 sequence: CASSLLRPGSPLHF. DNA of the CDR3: TGTGCCAGCAGTCTCCTCCGCCCTGGGTCACCCCTCCACTTT.

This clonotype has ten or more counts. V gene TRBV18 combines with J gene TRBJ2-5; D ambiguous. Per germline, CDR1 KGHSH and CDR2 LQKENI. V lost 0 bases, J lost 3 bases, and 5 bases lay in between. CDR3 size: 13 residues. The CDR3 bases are TGTGCCAGCTCACCACCGTCCGAAGAGACCCAGTACTTC. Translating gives CASSPPSEETQYF. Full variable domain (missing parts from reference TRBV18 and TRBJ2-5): NAGVMQNPRHLVRRRGQEARLRCSPMKGHSHVYWYRQLPEEGLKFMVYLQKENIIDESGMPKERFSAEFPKEGPSILRIQQVVRGDSAAYFCASSPPSEETQYFGPGTRLLVL.

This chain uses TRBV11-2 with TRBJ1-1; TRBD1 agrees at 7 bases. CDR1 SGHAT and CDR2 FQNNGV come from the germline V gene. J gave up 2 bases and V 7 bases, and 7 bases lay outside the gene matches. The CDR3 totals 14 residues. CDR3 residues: CASTGTVLNTEAFF. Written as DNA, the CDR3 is TGTGCCAGCACCGGGACAGTGCTTAACACTGAAGCTTTCTTT.

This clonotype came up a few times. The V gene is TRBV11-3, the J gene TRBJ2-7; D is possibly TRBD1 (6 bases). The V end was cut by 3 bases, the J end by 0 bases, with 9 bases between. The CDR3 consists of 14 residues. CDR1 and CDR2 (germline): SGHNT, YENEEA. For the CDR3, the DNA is TGTGCCAGCAGCTTCAGGGGCGACTCCTACGAGCAGTACTTC. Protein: CASSFRGDSYEQYF.

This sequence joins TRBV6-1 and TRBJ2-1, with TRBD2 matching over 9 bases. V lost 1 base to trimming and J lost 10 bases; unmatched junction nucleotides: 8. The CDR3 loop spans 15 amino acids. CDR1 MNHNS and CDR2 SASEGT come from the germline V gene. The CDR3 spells CASSEGGGRAGEQFF. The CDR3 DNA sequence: TGTGCCAGCAGTGAAGGGGGCGGGAGGGCCGGCGAGCAGTTCTTC.

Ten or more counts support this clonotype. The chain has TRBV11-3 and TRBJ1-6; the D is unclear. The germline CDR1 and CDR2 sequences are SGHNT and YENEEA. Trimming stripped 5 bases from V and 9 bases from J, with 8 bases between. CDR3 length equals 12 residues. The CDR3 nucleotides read TGTGCCAGCAGCCGGCCGTTTTCACCCCTCCACTTT. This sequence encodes CASSRPFSPLHF. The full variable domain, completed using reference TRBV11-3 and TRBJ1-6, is EAGVVQSPRYKIIEKKQPVAFWCNPISGHNTLYWYLQNLGQGPELLIRYENEEAVDDSQLPKDRFSAERLKGVDSTLKIQPAELGDSAVYLCASSRPFSPLHFGNGTRLTVT.

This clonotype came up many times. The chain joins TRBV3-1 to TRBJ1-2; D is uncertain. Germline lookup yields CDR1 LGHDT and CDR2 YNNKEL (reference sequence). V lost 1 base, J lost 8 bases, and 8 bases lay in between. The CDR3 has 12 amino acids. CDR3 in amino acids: CASSQGEEGYTF. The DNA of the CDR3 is TGTGCCAGCAGCCAAGGGGAGGAGGGCTACACCTTC.

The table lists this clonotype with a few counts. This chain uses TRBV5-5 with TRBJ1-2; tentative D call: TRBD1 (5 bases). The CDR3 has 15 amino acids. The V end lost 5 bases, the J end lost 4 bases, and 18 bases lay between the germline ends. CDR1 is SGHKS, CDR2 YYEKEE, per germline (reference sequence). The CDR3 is CASSLQGVLSYGYTF. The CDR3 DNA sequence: TGTGCCAGCAGTCTGCAAGGGGTTTTAAGCTATGGCTACACCTTC.

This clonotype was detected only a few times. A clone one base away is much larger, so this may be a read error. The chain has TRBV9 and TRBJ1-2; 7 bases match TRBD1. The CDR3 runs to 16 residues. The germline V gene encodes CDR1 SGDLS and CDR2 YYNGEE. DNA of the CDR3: TGTGCCAACAGCCCAGGGGGAGGGGACGCAAACTATGGCTACACCTTC. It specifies CANSPGGGDANYGYTF.

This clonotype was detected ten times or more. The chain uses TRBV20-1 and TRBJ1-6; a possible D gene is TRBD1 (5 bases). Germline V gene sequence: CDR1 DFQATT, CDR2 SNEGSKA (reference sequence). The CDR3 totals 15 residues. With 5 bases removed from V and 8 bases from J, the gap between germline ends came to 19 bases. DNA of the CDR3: TGCAGTGCTGCCTCCTTGACAGACACAGATTCACCCCTCCACTTT. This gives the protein CSAASLTDTDSPLHF.

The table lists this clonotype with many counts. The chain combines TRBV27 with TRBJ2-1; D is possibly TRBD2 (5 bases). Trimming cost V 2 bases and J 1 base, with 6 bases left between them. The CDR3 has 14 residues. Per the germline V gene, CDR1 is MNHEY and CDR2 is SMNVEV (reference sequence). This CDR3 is CASSLTGSYNEQFF. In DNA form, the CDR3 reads TGTGCCAGCAGTTTAACGGGGTCCTACAATGAGCAGTTCTTC.

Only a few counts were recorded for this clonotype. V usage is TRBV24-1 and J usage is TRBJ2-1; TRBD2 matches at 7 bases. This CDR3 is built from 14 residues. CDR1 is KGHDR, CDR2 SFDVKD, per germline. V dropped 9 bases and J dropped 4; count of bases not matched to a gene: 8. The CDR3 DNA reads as TGTGCCACCTCGGGGGGATTATCTTACAATGAGCAGTTCTTC. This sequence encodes CATSGGLSYNEQFF.

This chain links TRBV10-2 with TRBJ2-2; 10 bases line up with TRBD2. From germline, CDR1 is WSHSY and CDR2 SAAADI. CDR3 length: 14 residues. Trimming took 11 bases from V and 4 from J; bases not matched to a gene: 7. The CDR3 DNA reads TGCGCCGGACGACTAGCGGGCTTCACCGGGGAGCTGTTTTTT. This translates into CAGRLAGFTGELFF.

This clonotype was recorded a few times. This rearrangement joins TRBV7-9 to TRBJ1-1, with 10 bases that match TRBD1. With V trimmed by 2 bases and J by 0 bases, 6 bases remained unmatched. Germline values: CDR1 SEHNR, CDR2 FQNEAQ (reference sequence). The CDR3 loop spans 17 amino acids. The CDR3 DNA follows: TGTGCCAGCAGCTTATCGGGACAGGGGACCATGAACACTGAAGCTTTCTTT. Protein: CASSLSGQGTMNTEAFF.

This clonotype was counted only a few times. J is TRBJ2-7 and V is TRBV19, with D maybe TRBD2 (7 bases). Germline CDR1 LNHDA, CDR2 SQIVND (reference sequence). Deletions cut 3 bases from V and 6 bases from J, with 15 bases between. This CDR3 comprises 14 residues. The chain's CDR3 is CASSIGQRGSEQYF. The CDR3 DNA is TGTGCCAGTAGTATTGGACAGCGCGGGAGCGAGCAGTACTTC.